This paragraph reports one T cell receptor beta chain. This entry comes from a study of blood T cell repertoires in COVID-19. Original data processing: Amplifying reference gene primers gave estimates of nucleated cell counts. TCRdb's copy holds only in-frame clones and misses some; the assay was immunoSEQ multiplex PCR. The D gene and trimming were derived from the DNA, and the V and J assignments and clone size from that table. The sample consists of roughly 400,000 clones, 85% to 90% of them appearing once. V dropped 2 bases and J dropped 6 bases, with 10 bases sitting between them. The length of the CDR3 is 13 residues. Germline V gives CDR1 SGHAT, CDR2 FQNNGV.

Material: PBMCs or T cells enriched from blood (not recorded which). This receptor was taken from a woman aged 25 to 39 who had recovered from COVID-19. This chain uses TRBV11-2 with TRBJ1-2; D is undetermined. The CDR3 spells CASSLSPKNGYTF. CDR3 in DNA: TGTGCCAGCAGCTTAAGCCCTAAGAATGGCTACACCTTC.